This T cell receptor beta chain derives from a study of T cells after yellow fever vaccination. Trimming left V 4 bases short and J 6 bases short, with 12 bases between. The CDR3 is 13 amino acids. This clonotype was picked up a small number of times. TCRdb reprocessed the 5' RACE reads via MiXCR and lists one record per CDR3 protein. The table has 65,000 to 90,000 distinct CDR3 sequences, more than 10% seen once. The source was CD8+ T cells not binding an NS4B(214-222) dextramer, sorted from PBMCs, collected roughly 23 days after the first yellow fever vaccination. The V call is TRBV12-3 or TRBV12-4, the J call TRBJ1-2; unclear D gene. The clonotype originates from a man between 18 and 29 years old who received the YFV17D yellow fever vaccine. As DNA, the CDR3 is TGTGCCAGCAGTTCCATAGGGAGTAATGGCTACACCTTC. This translates into CASSSIGSNGYTF.